This T cell receptor (beta chain) originates from a study of T cell repertoires in cytomegalovirus infection (dated by TCRdb to 2018 to 2020). For the study in its entirety: Donor HLA type was relevant to the analysis, as public TCR beta signatures indicated carriage of CMV infection together with the matching HLA type. The investigation overall reported the following: The ex vivo response was dominated by HLA-C-restricted CMV-specific TCR beta clonotypes, which also provided the single most frequent clonotype in two of eight donors. Cumulative frequency of public TCR beta family members discriminated carriers of CMV infection plus the relevant HLA type in this cohort and an independent 352-donor cohort.

TCRdb records Illumina HiSeq 1500 as the sequencer. The public sequencing data were trimmed at Q25 with fastp and processed into clonotypes with MiXCR by TCRdb, which kept only in-frame beta chains. For every CDR3 protein sequence, its rows merge into one entry that carries the most common genes and DNA. The sample records 150,000 to 200,000 distinct CDR3 sequences, 25% to 30% of which are singletons. 30% to 40% of the sample lies in the top ten. This clonotype appeared many times. Its binding antigen is unknown. No base quality information exists; no much larger clone differs at one position. Specimen: PBMCs. The source of this sequence is a human donor in good health (CMV status not recorded). Some clones in this sample may be carry-over from other donors' samples.

This receptor carries the CDR3 CASSFLAGGVTGELFF. The sequenced DNA: TGTGCCAGCAGCTTCTTAGCGGGGGGTGTGACCGGGGAGCTGTTTTTT. The sequence is built from TRBV7-8 and TRBJ2-2, and TRBD2 aligns with 10 junction nucleotides. The CDR3 contains 16 residues, cysteine and phenylalanine counted. The retained sequence is limited to the CDR3, 48 bases, with the frame set at the first base. From a lookup of the germline V gene, CDR1 and CDR2 are SGHVS and FQNEAQ. After removal of 3 bases from V and 5 bases from J, the junction retains 6 bases not matched to a gene.